Presented here are 15 T cell receptor beta chains from one specimen sequenced in a study of radiation and T cells in renal cell carcinoma. The time point is: blood 4 weeks post-SBRT, at nephrectomy. Treatment denoted: 15 Gy SBRT to primary tumor, nephrectomy 4 weeks later. Only in-frame clones appear in the TCRdb table, and some are missing; sequencing was by immunoSEQ multiplex PCR. The table includes 75,000 to 90,000 clones, 89% detected once. Sample: blood, taken from a patient whose treatment included radiotherapy and nephrectomy. The receptors come from a woman in her 70s with renal cell carcinoma.

In its sample, this clone was seen a few times. The V and J genes are TRBV10-3 and TRBJ1-1; D possibly corresponds to TRBD1 (6 bases). The CDR3 runs 16 residues. Trimming removed 0 bases at V and 1 base at J, with 12 bases between. Germline lookup yields CDR1 ENHRY and CDR2 SYGVKD. This CDR3 reads CAISESGGARNTEAFF. CDR3 in DNA: TGTGCCATCAGTGAGTCGGGGGGCGCGAGGAACACTGAAGCTTTCTTT.

The rearrangement uses TRBV19 and TRBJ1-4; the D is unclear. Deletions cut 5 bases from V and 6 bases from J, with 16 bases between. The CDR3 is made up of 15 amino acids. Germline CDR1 LNHDA, CDR2 SQIVND (reference sequence). The CDR3 region has the DNA TGTGCCAGTAGTTTTCTCGACGGCCGCGATGAAAAACTGTTTTTT. The encoded protein is CASSFLDGRDEKLFF.

The rearrangement links TRBV19 to TRBJ1-1, with TRBD1 matching 7 bases. Germline assignment: CDR1 LNHDA and CDR2 SQIVND (reference sequence). The CDR3 is 14 amino acids. V lost 5 bases, J lost 1 base, and 4 bases stayed unmatched. The CDR3 region is CASSAGTANTEAFF. The CDR3 nucleotides are TGTGCCAGTAGTGCCGGGACAGCGAACACTGAAGCTTTCTTT.

The rearrangement uses TRBV19 and TRBJ2-5; D might be TRBD2 (7 bases). The J call is uncertain, as TRBJ2-7 better fits the DNA end. The CDR3 is made up of 15 amino acids. CDR1 is LNHDA and CDR2 is SQIVND in the germline V gene (reference sequence). The DNA for the CDR3 is TGTGCCAGTAGTACAAAAAGAGGGGGAGGGGACGAGCAGTACTTC. Translation gives CASSTKRGGGDEQYF.

The rearrangement joins TRBV28 to TRBJ2-7; tentative D call: TRBD1 (6 bases). The germline CDR1 and CDR2 sequences are MDHEN and SYDVKM. This CDR3 spans 16 amino acids. V lost 5 bases and J 6 bases, leaving 23 bases between the germline ends. The CDR3 reads CASSIPTGTLNSEQYF. The CDR3 region has the DNA TGTGCCAGCAGTATACCCACAGGGACGCTAAACTCCGAGCAGTACTTC. The variable domain in full, with the rest retrieved from reference TRBV28 and TRBJ2-7, is DVKVTQSSRYLVKRTGEKVFLECVQDMDHENMFWYRQDPGLGLRLIYFSYDVKMKEKGDIPEGYSVSREKKERFSLILESASTNQTSMYLCASSIPTGTLNSEQYFGPGTRLTVT.

The V call is TRBV7-6, the J call TRBJ2-1; D ambiguous. Germline values: CDR1 SGHVS, CDR2 FNYEAQ. V dropped 1 base and J dropped 3 bases, with 22 bases sitting between them. The CDR3 has 19 residues. CDR3 sequence (DNA): TGTGCCAGCAGCTTAGTATTGGGTGTAGGGCTAACCGACTACAATGAGCAGTTCTTC. This translates into CASSLVLGVGLTDYNEQFF.

V is TRBV10-3 and J is TRBJ2-3; 8 bases map to TRBD2. Trimming took 4 bases from V and 4 from J; bases not matched to a gene: 7. Germline V CDR1 and CDR2: ENHRY, SYGVKD. The CDR3 totals 15 residues. CDR3 region: CAISGGRAGADTQYF. The CDR3 DNA is TGTGCCATCAGTGGGGGTCGAGCGGGGGCAGATACGCAGTATTTT.

The chain recombines TRBV18 with TRBJ2-5; tentative D call: TRBD2 (5 bases). The CDR3 sequence is 13 residues long. Germline V gene sequence: CDR1 KGHSH, CDR2 LQKENI. The germline V and J ends were trimmed by 4 bases and 2 bases, with 8 bases remaining between them. CDR3 in amino acids: CASSQDLQETQYF. Written as DNA, the CDR3 is TGTGCCAGCTCACAGGACTTGCAAGAGACCCAGTACTTC.

The chain combines TRBV5-1 with TRBJ1-3; D not resolved. Germline V gene sequence: CDR1 SGHRS, CDR2 YFSETQ. V lost 5 bases to trimming and J lost 4 bases, with 13 bases between them. The CDR3 runs 14 residues. In DNA, the CDR3 is TGCGCCAGCAGTCAGTCGCCTCCCGGAAACACCATATATTTT. This encodes CASSQSPPGNTIYF.

The chain combines TRBV14 with TRBJ1-2, with D unresolved. Germline-derived CDR1 and CDR2 are SGHDN and FVKESK. The CDR3 spans 12 residues. The V end was cut by 4 bases, the J end by 6 bases, with 9 bases between. The CDR3 is CASSRRTDGYTF. The CDR3 DNA sequence: TGTGCCAGCAGCCGAAGGACCGATGGCTACACCTTC.

This clone occurred once. The chain combines TRBV15 with TRBJ2-4; D is undetermined. V gave up 0 bases and J gave up 0 bases, with 12 bases separating them. The CDR3 spans 17 residues. Looked up from germline, CDR1 is LNHNV and CDR2 is YYDKDF (reference sequence). CDR3 sequence (DNA): TGTGCCACCAGCAGAGAGTCCAGTCCACTAGCCAAAAACATTCAGTACTTC. Translation gives CATSRESSPLAKNIQYF.

The genes are TRBV5-1 and TRBJ1-1; 8 bases are shared with TRBD1. J lost 3 bases, V lost 3 bases, and 7 bases had no gene match. This CDR3 has 15 residues. The germline gives CDR1 SGHRS, CDR2 YFSETQ. The CDR3 reads CASSSHGTGDTEAFF. DNA of the CDR3: TGCGCCAGCAGCTCACACGGGACAGGCGACACTGAAGCTTTCTTT.

The chain employs TRBV30 and TRBJ2-3; 9 nucleotides align to TRBD2. The trim removed 3 bases at V and 4 bases at J, leaving 5 bases unmatched. From germline, CDR1 is GTSNPN and CDR2 SVGIG (reference sequence). This CDR3 has 14 amino acids. CDR3 in DNA: TGTGCCTGGAGGAGCGGGGGGCTGGCAGATACGCAGTATTTT. It encodes CAWRSGGLADTQYF.

The rearrangement joins TRBV10-3 to TRBJ1-6, with 9 nucleotides matching TRBD1. V was clipped by 7 bases and J by 7 bases; unmatched bases: 8. The length of the CDR3 is 15 residues. The germline gives CDR1 ENHRY, CDR2 SYGVKD. CDR3 nucleotide sequence: TGTGCCATCACGCCCCACGGGACAGGGAATTCACCCCTCCACTTT. Translation: CAITPHGTGNSPLHF.

CDR3 sequence: CASSLGDGLRPLHF. For the CDR3, the DNA is TGTGCCAGCAGCTTAGGGGACGGCCTTAGACCCCTCCACTTT. This chain uses TRBV7-2 with TRBJ1-6, with D tentatively TRBD1 (5 bases). The germline V gene has CDR1 SGHTA and CDR2 FQGNSA. V lost 1 base and J 12 bases, leaving 13 bases between the germline ends. The CDR3 is made up of 14 amino acids. The full variable domain, with the rest looked up from reference TRBV7-2 and TRBJ1-6, is GAGVSQSPSNKVTEKGKDVELRCDPISGHTALYWYRQSLGQGLEFLIYFQGNSAPDKSGLPSDRFSAERTGGSVSTLTIQRTQQEDSAVYLCASSLGDGLRPLHFGNGTRLTVT.